This is a list of T cell receptor beta chains from one sample in a study of blood T cell repertoires in COVID-19. The repertoire was sequenced with immunoSEQ multiplex PCR; TCRdb's copy has only in-frame clones and lacks some. The profile shows 60,000 to 85,000 clones, around 85% of them singletons. The sample taken for sequencing was peripheral blood. These receptors were taken from a human donor in a cohort sampled during active COVID-19. Both conserved end residues are part of each CDR3. The order of the fields is CDR3 protein, J gene, V gene.

CDR3 protein: CASLRASGGYNEQFF
J gene: TRBJ2-1
V gene: TRBV21-1

CDR3 protein: CASSAQGGNTEAFF
J gene: TRBJ1-1
V gene: TRBV7-6

CDR3 protein: CASSYRRATNEKLFF
J gene: TRBJ1-4
V gene: TRBV6-5

CDR3 protein: CASSRPTGGEGDEQFF
J gene: TRBJ2-1
V gene: TRBV5-1

CDR3 protein: CASSVDGGTDTQYF
J gene: TRBJ2-3
V gene: TRBV9

CDR3 protein: CASSVPGAANEKLFF
J gene: TRBJ1-4
V gene: TRBV19

CDR3 protein: CASSSQGGNSPLHF
J gene: TRBJ1-6
V gene: TRBV11-2

CDR3 protein: CASSRRLAGNQETQYF
J gene: TRBJ2-5
V gene: TRBV7-2

CDR3 protein: CASSPTTGVNEQFF
J gene: TRBJ2-1
V gene: TRBV3-1/TRBV3-2

CDR3 protein: CASSGTVNTGELFF
J gene: TRBJ2-2
V gene: TRBV5-1

CDR3 protein: CASSRPGRGREETQYF
J gene: TRBJ2-5
V gene: TRBV7-9

CDR3 protein: CASSQDHGLQNTGELFF
J gene: TRBJ2-2
V gene: TRBV4-1

CDR3 protein: CASSPLQLQGSNTEAFF
J gene: TRBJ1-1
V gene: TRBV18

CDR3 protein: CASSMQGLYGYTF
J gene: TRBJ1-2
V gene: TRBV19

CDR3 protein: CASSLDRVEAFF
J gene: TRBJ1-1
V gene: TRBV18